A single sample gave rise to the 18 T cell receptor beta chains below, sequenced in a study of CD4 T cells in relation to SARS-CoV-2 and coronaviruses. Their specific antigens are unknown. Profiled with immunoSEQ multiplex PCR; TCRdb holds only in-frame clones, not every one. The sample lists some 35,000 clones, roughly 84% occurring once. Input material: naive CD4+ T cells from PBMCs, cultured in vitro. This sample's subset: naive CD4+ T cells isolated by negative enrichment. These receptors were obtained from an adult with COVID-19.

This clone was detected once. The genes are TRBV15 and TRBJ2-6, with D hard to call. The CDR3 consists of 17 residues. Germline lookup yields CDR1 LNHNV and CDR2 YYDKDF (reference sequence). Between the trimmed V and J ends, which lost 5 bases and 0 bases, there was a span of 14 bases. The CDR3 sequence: CATSFGRQYSGANVLTF. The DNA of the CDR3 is TGTGCCACCAGCTTCGGCAGGCAATACTCTGGGGCCAACGTCCTGACTTTC.

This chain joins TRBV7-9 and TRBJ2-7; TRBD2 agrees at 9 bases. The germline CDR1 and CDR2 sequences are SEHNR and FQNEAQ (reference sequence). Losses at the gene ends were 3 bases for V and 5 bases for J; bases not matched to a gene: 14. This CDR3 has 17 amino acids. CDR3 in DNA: TGTGCCAGCAGCTTTGTCCCACTCGGCGGGAGGGCCCACGAGCAGTACTTC. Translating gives CASSFVPLGGRAHEQYF.

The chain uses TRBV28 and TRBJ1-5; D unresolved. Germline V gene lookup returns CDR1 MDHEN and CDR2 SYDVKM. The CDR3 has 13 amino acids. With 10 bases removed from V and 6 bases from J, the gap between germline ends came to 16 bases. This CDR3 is CATRLAASQPQHF. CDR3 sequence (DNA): TGTGCCACGCGACTGGCCGCGAGTCAGCCCCAGCATTTT.

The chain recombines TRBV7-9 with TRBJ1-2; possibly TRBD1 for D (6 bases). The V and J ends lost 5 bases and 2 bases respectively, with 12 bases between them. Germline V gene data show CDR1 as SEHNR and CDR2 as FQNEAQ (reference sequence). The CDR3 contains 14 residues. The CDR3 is CASSHLDRNYGYTF. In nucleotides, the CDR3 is TGTGCCAGCAGCCATCTCGACAGGAACTATGGCTACACCTTC.

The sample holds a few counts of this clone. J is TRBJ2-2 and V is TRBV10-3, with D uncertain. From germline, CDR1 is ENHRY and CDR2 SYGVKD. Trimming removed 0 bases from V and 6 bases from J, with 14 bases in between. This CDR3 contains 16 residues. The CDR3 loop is CAISESIGSGPGELFF. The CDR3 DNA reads TGTGCCATCAGTGAGTCGATTGGCTCAGGTCCCGGGGAGCTGTTTTTT.

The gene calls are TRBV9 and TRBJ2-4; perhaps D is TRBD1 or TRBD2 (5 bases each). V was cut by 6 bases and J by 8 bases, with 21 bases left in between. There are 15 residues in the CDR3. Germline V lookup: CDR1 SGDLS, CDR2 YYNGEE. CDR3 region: CASNRDATRGDIQYF. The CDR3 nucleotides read TGTGCCAGCAACCGGGACGCAACGAGGGGTGACATTCAGTACTTC. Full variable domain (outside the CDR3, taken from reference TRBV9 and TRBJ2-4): DSGVTQTPKHLITATGQRVTLRCSPRSGDLSVYWYQQSLDQGLQFLIQYYNGEERAKGNILERFSAQQFPDLHSELNLSSLELGDSALYFCASNRDATRGDIQYFGAGTRLSVL.

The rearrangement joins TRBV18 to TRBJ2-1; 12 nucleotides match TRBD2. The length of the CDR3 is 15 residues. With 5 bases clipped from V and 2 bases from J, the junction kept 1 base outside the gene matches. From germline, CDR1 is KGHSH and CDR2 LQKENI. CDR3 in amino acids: CASSWTSGTYNEQFF. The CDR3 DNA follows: TGTGCCAGCTCATGGACTAGCGGGACCTACAATGAGCAGTTCTTC.

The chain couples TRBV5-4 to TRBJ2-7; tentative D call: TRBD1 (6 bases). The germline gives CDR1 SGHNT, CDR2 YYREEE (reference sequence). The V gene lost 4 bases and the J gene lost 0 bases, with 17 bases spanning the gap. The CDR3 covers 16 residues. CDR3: CASSPFIRTASYEQYF. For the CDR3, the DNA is TGTGCCAGCAGCCCCTTTATTAGGACAGCCTCCTACGAGCAGTACTTC.

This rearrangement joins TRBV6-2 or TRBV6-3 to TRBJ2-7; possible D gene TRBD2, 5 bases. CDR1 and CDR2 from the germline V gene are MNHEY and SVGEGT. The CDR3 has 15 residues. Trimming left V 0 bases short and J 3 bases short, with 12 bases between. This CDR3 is CASSYSGGPVYEQYF. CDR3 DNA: TGTGCCAGCAGTTACTCCGGCGGGCCAGTCTACGAGCAGTACTTC.

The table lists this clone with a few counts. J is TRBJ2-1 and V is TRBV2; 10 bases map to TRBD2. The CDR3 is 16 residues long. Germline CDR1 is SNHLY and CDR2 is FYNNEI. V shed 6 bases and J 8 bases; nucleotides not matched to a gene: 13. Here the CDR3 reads CASRGSLAGASDEQFF. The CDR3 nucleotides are TGTGCCAGCAGGGGCTCTCTAGCGGGAGCTTCCGATGAGCAGTTCTTC.

The CDR3 region has the DNA TGTGCCATCATGGAAGAGCGGGAGGCCACAGATACGCAGTATTTT. It encodes CAIMEEREATDTQYF. The chain combines TRBV10-3 with TRBJ2-3, with TRBD2 identical over 9 bases. Germline assignment: CDR1 ENHRY and CDR2 SYGVKD. This CDR3 comprises 15 residues. V was clipped by 7 bases and J by 2 bases; unmatched bases: 7.

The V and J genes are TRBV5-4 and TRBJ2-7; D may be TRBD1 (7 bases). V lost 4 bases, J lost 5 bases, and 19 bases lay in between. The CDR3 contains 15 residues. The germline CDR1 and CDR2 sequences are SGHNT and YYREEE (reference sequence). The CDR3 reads CASSRMEGANDEQYF. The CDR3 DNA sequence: TGTGCCAGCAGCCGGATGGAGGGGGCAAATGACGAGCAGTACTTC.

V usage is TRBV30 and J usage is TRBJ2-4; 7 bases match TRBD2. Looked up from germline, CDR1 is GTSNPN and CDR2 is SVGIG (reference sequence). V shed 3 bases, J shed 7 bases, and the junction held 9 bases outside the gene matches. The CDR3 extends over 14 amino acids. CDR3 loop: CAWRDWGGGNIQYF. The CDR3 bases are TGTGCCTGGAGGGATTGGGGGGGTGGTAACATTCAGTACTTC.

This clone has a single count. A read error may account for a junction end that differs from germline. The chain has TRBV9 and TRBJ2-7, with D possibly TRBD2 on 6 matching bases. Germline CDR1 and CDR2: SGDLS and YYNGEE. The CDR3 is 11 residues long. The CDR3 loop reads CASSSGTALRF. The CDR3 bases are TGTGCCAGCAGTTCAGGGACTGCCCTTCGGTTC. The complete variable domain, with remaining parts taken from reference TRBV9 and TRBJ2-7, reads DSGVTQTPKHLITATGQRVTLRCSPRSGDLSVYWYQQSLDQGLQFLIQYYNGEERAKGNILERFSAQQFPDLHSELNLSSLELGDSALYFCASSSGTALRFGPGTRLTVT.

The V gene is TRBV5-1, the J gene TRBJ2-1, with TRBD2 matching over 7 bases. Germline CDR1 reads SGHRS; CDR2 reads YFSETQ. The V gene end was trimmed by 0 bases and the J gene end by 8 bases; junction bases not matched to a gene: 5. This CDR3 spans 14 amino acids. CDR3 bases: TGCGCCAGCAGCTTGGAAGGACTAGTGGATGAGCAGTTCTTC. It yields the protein CASSLEGLVDEQFF.

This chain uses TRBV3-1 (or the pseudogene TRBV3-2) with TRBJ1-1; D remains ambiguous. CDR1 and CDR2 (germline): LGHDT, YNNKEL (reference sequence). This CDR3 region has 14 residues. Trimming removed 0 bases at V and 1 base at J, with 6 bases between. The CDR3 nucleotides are TGTGCCAGCAGCCAAGAGGGTCCGAACACTGAAGCTTTCTTT. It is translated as CASSQEGPNTEAFF.

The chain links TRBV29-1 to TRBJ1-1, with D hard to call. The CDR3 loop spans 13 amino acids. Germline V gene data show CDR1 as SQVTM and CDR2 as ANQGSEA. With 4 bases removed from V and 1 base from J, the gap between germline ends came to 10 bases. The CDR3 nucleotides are TGCAGCGTTGTGGCCGCCTCGAACACTGAAGCTTTCTTT. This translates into CSVVAASNTEAFF.

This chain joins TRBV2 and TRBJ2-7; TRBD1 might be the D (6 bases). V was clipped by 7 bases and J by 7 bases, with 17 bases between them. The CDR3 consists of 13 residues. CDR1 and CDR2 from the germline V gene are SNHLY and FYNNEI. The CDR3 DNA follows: TGTGCCAGCAACTTAGAGTCACAGGGTGAGCAGTACTTC. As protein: CASNLESQGEQYF.